This entry lists 28 T cell receptor beta chains sequenced from one sample in a study of T and B cells in COVID-19 patients. TRB rearrangements were amplified by multiplex PCR with BIOMED2 TRB-A/B primers. TCRdb independently ran MiXCR on the multiplex PCR reads; one entry per CDR3 protein. The data show several thousand distinct CDR3 sequences, with roughly a fifth seen just once and more than 3% held by the top ten. Each TRB amplification used roughly 220-550 ng of genomic DNA from blood. Sequencing was performed on blood. The receptor source for this set is a human donor with active COVID-19.

This clonotype is large by share. This chain uses TRBV29-1 with TRBJ2-7, with TRBD1 as a possible D gene (6 bases). This CDR3 spans 14 amino acids. Trimming removed 4 bases from V and 1 base from J, with 14 bases in between. Germline V CDR1 and CDR2: SQVTM, ANQGSEA. CDR3 bases: TGCAGCGTTGGGGGGCAGGGCCCTTCCTACGAGCAGTACTTC. This codes for CSVGGQGPSYEQYF.

This clonotype was seen repeatedly, ten times or more. The V and J genes are TRBV6-1 and TRBJ1-2; TRBD1 matches 8 bases. The CDR3 extends over 15 amino acids. The germline V gene encodes CDR1 MNHNS and CDR2 SASEGT. The trim removed 3 bases at V and 2 bases at J, leaving 5 bases unmatched. CDR3 residues: CASSERTGTNYGYTF. The CDR3 bases are TGTGCCAGCAGTGAGAGGACAGGGACCAACTATGGCTACACCTTC.

The chain is built from TRBV7-2 and TRBJ1-2; D not resolved. Trimming pared 5 bases from V and 4 bases from J, leaving 17 bases between. CDR1 and CDR2 from the germline V gene are SGHTA and FQGNSA. There are 15 residues in the CDR3. Here the CDR3 DNA reads TGTGCCAGCAGCCCCCGTGCAGGACCCGGCTATGGCTACACCTTC. Translated, it gives CASSPRAGPGYGYTF.

This clonotype is labeled as medium-sized. The V call is TRBV11-1, the J call TRBJ1-1; no firm D call. V lost 5 bases and J lost 8, with 12 bases in between. CDR1 and CDR2 from the germline V gene are SGHAT and FQDESV (reference sequence). The CDR3 length is 12 residues. CDR3 nucleotides: TGTGCCAGCAGCAGATTCGACGCAGAAGCTTTCTTT. This translates into CASSRFDAEAFF.

The chain links TRBV4-3 to TRBJ2-7; no clear D. V was shortened by 2 bases and J by 0 bases, with 8 bases between the two germline ends. The CDR3 length is 14 residues. The germline V gene has CDR1 LGHNA and CDR2 YSLEER. This CDR3 reads CASSQQVSSYEQYF. The CDR3 nucleotides read TGCGCCAGCAGCCAACAAGTCAGCTCCTACGAGCAGTACTTC.

In its sample, this clonotype was seen once. A much bigger clone sits one base away, suggesting this may be a read error. The V gene is TRBV6-2 or TRBV6-3, the J gene TRBJ2-5, with 9 nucleotides matching TRBD2. The CDR3 covers 15 residues. Germline V gene data show CDR1 as MNHEY and CDR2 as SVGEGT. The CDR3 coding sequence is TGTGCCAGCAGTTCGGGGAGCGGGAGGAGGGAGACCCGGTACTTC. Protein: CASSSGSGRRETRYF.

This chain connects TRBV7-2 to TRBJ1-5; D is unresolved. Trimming removed 2 bases at V and 5 bases at J, with 7 bases between. From germline, CDR1 is SGHTA and CDR2 FQGNSA. This CDR3 has 13 amino acids. The CDR3 is CASSLNSYQPQHF. In DNA, the CDR3 is TGTGCCAGCAGCTTAAACAGTTATCAGCCCCAGCATTTT.

This clonotype is labeled medium-sized. V gene TRBV12-3 or TRBV12-4 combines with J gene TRBJ1-2; tentatively, D is TRBD1 (5 bases). This CDR3 has 13 residues. Trimming pared 7 bases from V and 8 bases from J, leaving 17 bases between. The CDR3 is CASILRGRRGYTF. CDR3 in DNA: TGTGCCAGCATCCTTAGGGGTAGGAGAGGCTACACCTTC.

The V call is TRBV7-2, the J call TRBJ1-1; D is possibly TRBD1 (5 bases). CDR3 length equals 14 residues. Germline assignment: CDR1 SGHTA and CDR2 FQGNSA. V was clipped by 5 bases and J by 5 bases, with 15 bases between them. Written as DNA, the CDR3 is TGTGCCAGCAGCGGGAGACCCGGGGGAACTGAAGCTTTCTTT. This translates into CASSGRPGGTEAFF.

By share, this clonotype ranks as medium-sized. The V and J genes are TRBV27 and TRBJ1-6; the match to TRBD1 covers 10 bases. Germline trimming cut 1 base from V and 11 bases from J; bases unmatched to any gene: 11. The CDR3 contains 17 residues. The germline V gene encodes CDR1 MNHEY and CDR2 SMNVEV (reference sequence). CDR3 in amino acids: CASSLLGTGVGIPPLHF. In nucleotides, the CDR3 is TGTGCCAGCAGTTTATTGGGGACAGGGGTAGGAATTCCACCCCTCCACTTT.

This clonotype was seen more than once but under ten times. The genes are TRBV11-2 and TRBJ1-2; D possibly corresponds to TRBD1 (6 bases). Germline V CDR1 and CDR2: SGHAT, FQNNGV. The V and J ends lost 0 bases and 7 bases respectively, with 15 bases between them. The CDR3 has 15 residues. The CDR3 nucleotides read TGTGCCAGCAGCTTAGAATTATCGGGGGCGGGTGGCTACACCTTC. This encodes CASSLELSGAGGYTF.

This clonotype is categorized as large. The chain has TRBV19 and TRBJ2-3; D is undetermined. Germline loops: CDR1 LNHDA, CDR2 SQIVND (reference sequence). This CDR3 comprises 14 residues. The ends were cut back, 3 bases at V and 2 bases at J, with 9 bases in the middle. In DNA, the CDR3 is TGTGCCAGTAGTATCGGACCAATCACAGATACGCAGTATTTT. This gives the protein CASSIGPITDTQYF. Full variable domain (rest looked up from reference TRBV19 and TRBJ2-3): DGGITQSPKYLFRKEGQNVTLSCEQNLNHDAMYWYRQDPGQGLRLIYYSQIVNDFQKGDIAEGYSVSREKKESFPLTVTSAQKNPTAFYLCASSIGPITDTQYFGPGTRLTVL.

The sample holds many counts of this clonotype. J is TRBJ2-1 and V is TRBV5-6; 9 nucleotides align to TRBD1. Germline CDR1 and CDR2: SGHDT and YYEEEE. Trimming cost V 3 bases and J 7 bases; bases outside gene matches: 5. The CDR3 spans 14 residues. CDR3 amino acids: CASSSGQGLNEQFF. In nucleotides, the CDR3 is TGTGCCAGCAGCTCTGGACAGGGGCTAAATGAGCAGTTCTTC.

This clonotype was detected only a few times. The gene calls are TRBV7-2 and TRBJ2-3, with unresolved D. This CDR3 comprises 12 residues. CDR1 and CDR2 from the germline V gene are SGHTA and FQGNSA. Trimming removed 6 bases from V and 5 bases from J, with 9 bases in between. In nucleotides, the CDR3 is TGTGCCAGCAGAATAGCAGGAGATACGCAGTATTTT. Protein sequence: CASRIAGDTQYF.

This clonotype ranks as medium-sized. V usage is TRBV19 and J usage is TRBJ1-5; the D gene is possibly TRBD1 (6 bases). The length of the CDR3 is 16 residues. The V end lost 4 bases, the J end lost 4 bases, and 17 bases lay between the germline ends. Germline V gene lookup returns CDR1 LNHDA and CDR2 SQIVND (reference sequence). In DNA form, the CDR3 reads TGTGCCAGTAGTACCCCGGCCCGGGACAAGAATCAGCCCCAGCATTTT. Its translation: CASSTPARDKNQPQHF.

This sequence joins TRBV5-1 and TRBJ2-1, with 11 positions matching TRBD2. With V trimmed by 4 bases and J by 9 bases, 15 bases remained unmatched. Germline-derived CDR1 and CDR2 are SGHRS and YFSETQ. The CDR3 is 17 amino acids. CDR3 amino acids: CASSPSTTSGVGGEQFF. The CDR3 DNA sequence: TGCGCCAGCAGCCCAAGTACGACTAGCGGGGTAGGTGGTGAGCAGTTCTTC.

This clonotype was recorded a few times. This chain uses TRBV20-1 with TRBJ2-5; D may be TRBD2 (5 bases). Trimming took off 0 bases at V and 5 bases at J, with 13 bases between the two ends. The germline V gene encodes CDR1 DFQATT and CDR2 SNEGSKA (reference sequence). The CDR3 totals 14 residues. CDR3 nucleotide sequence: TGCAGTGCTAGAGATGTCCCTAGCATGGAGACCCAGTACTTC. Translated: CSARDVPSMETQYF.

This clonotype ranks as medium-sized. This chain links TRBV27 with TRBJ2-2; D could derive from TRBD1 or TRBD2 (6 bases each). The CDR3 is made up of 16 amino acids. V was cut by 8 bases and J by 1 base, with 17 bases left in between. The V gene's germline CDR1 is MNHEY and CDR2 SMNVEV (reference sequence). CDR3 sequence (DNA): TGTGCCAGCCTCCCGCCCGGGGGCCGGAACACCGGGGAGCTGTTTTTT. This gives the protein CASLPPGGRNTGELFF.

This clonotype was seen only a few times. The junction departs from germline at one end; a sequencing error may be responsible. The chain carries TRBV20-1 and TRBJ2-3, with TRBD2 identical over 8 bases. Germline-derived CDR1 and CDR2 are DFQATT and SNEGSKA (reference sequence). The CDR3 is 15 residues long. In nucleotides, the CDR3 is TGCAGTGCTGGAGAAGCGGGAGTGGGCACAGATACGCAGTATTTT. This sequence encodes CSAGEAGVGTDTQYF.

This clonotype is deemed medium-sized. The CDR3 region is CASSRLAGGNEQYF. The CDR3 DNA reads as TGTGCCAGCAGCCGACTAGCGGGAGGGAATGAGCAGTACTTC. This sequence joins TRBV27 and TRBJ2-7; 14 bases align to TRBD2. The CDR3 contains 14 residues. J lost 7 bases, V lost 6 bases, and 5 bases had no gene match. Per the germline V gene, CDR1 is MNHEY and CDR2 is SMNVEV (reference sequence).

This clonotype is medium-sized (0.01 to 0.1%) in the sample. The chain is built from TRBV15 and TRBJ1-2; D not certain. The germline V and J ends were trimmed by 6 bases and 4 bases, with 18 bases remaining between them. The CDR3 is 15 amino acids. The germline V gene encodes CDR1 LNHNV and CDR2 YYDKDF (reference sequence). CDR3: CATSNGVGLVYGYTF. CDR3 DNA sequence: TGTGCCACCAGTAACGGGGTAGGCCTAGTCTATGGCTACACCTTC.

The chain combines TRBV7-2 with TRBJ2-5; TRBD1 or TRBD2 may be the D gene (5 bases each). Trimming took 3 bases from V and 5 from J, leaving 10 bases between them. This CDR3 is built from 13 residues. Germline V gene sequence: CDR1 SGHTA, CDR2 FQGNSA. The DNA of the CDR3 is TGTGCCAGCAGCTTCGGGACGGGGGAGACCCAGTACTTC. Translating it yields CASSFGTGETQYF.

In its sample, this clonotype ranks as medium-sized. This rearrangement joins TRBV6-5 to TRBJ1-2, with D tentatively TRBD1 (6 bases). V gave up 5 bases and J gave up 4 bases, with 11 bases separating them. The germline V gene encodes CDR1 MNHEY and CDR2 SVGAGI. The CDR3 runs to 13 residues. The chain's CDR3 is CASSGRGSYGYTF. Here the CDR3 DNA reads TGTGCCAGCAGTGGCAGGGGTAGCTATGGCTACACCTTC.

This clonotype is medium-sized in the sample. This chain joins TRBV30 and TRBJ1-2; a weak D match, TRBD1 (5 bases). Germline assignment: CDR1 GTSNPN and CDR2 SVGIG (reference sequence). This CDR3 is 12 amino acids long. V was cut by 4 bases and J by 8 bases, with 14 bases left in between. For the CDR3, the DNA is TGTGCCTGGAAAGCAGGGATAGGCGGCTACACCTTC. This gives the protein CAWKAGIGGYTF.

The V gene is TRBV5-4, the J gene TRBJ2-7, with TRBD1 matching over 10 bases. Trimming took 0 bases from V and 4 from J; bases not matched to a gene: 4. There are 15 residues in the CDR3. CDR1 is SGHNT and CDR2 is YYREEE in the germline V gene (reference sequence). CDR3 region: CASSLVGDRGYEQYF. The DNA of the CDR3 is TGTGCCAGCAGCTTGGTTGGGGACAGGGGATACGAGCAGTACTTC.

This clonotype was counted a few times. The gene calls are TRBV5-1 and TRBJ2-7, with D uncertain. Germline CDR1 is SGHRS and CDR2 is YFSETQ. V gave up 0 bases and J gave up 5 bases, with 24 bases separating them. This CDR3 is built from 18 residues. In DNA, the CDR3 is TGCGCCAGCAGCTTGGGGCCTTTGGGCCGAACGGTTTCCCACGAGCAGTACTTC. This translates into CASSLGPLGRTVSHEQYF.

In this sample, this clonotype turned up a few times. V is TRBV7-9 and J is TRBJ1-3; D is undetermined. CDR1 is SEHNR and CDR2 is FQNEAQ in the germline V gene (reference sequence). The CDR3 runs to 15 residues. Trimming took 5 bases from V and 3 from J, leaving 14 bases between them. Here the CDR3 reads CASSTRPGSGNTIYF. For the CDR3, the DNA is TGTGCCAGCAGCACTCGCCCGGGAAGTGGAAACACCATATATTTT.

This clonotype was detected only a few times. The chain couples TRBV14 to TRBJ1-3; D is unresolved. The V gene lost 5 bases and the J gene lost 7 bases, with 9 bases spanning the gap. The CDR3 has 12 residues. Germline CDR1 reads SGHDN; CDR2 reads FVKESK. Here the CDR3 DNA reads TGTGCCAGCAGCTTTACTCCCAACACCATATATTTT. Translation: CASSFTPNTIYF.